Detailed here is one T cell receptor (beta chain). The antigen is undetermined. The data originate from a study of monozygotic twins with cystic fibrosis. Study results and caveats: Age, concordance and disease severity did not associate with shared CDR3 numbers. Low clonality (median around 0.009) suggested a mostly naive repertoire.

Between the trimmed V and J ends, which lost 2 bases and 2 bases, there was a span of 7 bases. The CDR3 extends over 14 amino acids. Germline V gives CDR1 SGHNT, CDR2 YYREEE (reference sequence). TCRdb keeps only in-frame clones here, not all; method: immunoSEQ multiplex PCR. This table has tens of thousands of clones, 85% to 95% appearing once. The TCR sequence derives from a boy between 2 and 10 years old with cystic fibrosis. Sequenced input: blood. The rearrangement joins TRBV5-4 to TRBJ1-4; tentative D call: TRBD1 (6 bases). The DNA of the CDR3 is TGTGCCAGCAGCTTCACAGGGACTAATGAAAAACTGTTTTTT. Translated: CASSFTGTNEKLFF.